This entry features one T cell receptor (beta chain) sequence. These data belong to a study of CD8+ T cells in alopecia areata. The CDR3 covers 13 residues. The V end was cut by 4 bases, the J end by 6 bases, with 11 bases between. Germline V CDR1 and CDR2: MGHRA, YSYEKL. Extracted from the samples, RNA was reverse transcribed into cDNA to serve as the sequencing template. Repertoires were generated with immunoSEQ multiplex PCR, while TCRdb's copy carries only in-frame clones and drops some. Of 120,000 or so clones listed, approximately 47% are singletons. The specimen sequenced was NKG2D-low CD8+ T cells sorted from blood. The receptor was isolated from a human donor with alopecia areata. J is TRBJ2-3 and V is TRBV4-1; D not certain. As DNA, the CDR3 is TGCGCCAGCAGCCCGATACTGTCGGATACGCAGTATTTT. It yields the protein CASSPILSDTQYF.